These 14 T cell receptor beta chains were all obtained from the same sample, sequenced in a study of CD8 T cells in ankylosing spondylitis (dated by TCRdb to 2015 to 2018). Study-wide findings and limitations: A TCR beta motif made up of several highly homologous amino acid variants appeared to be characteristic of blood from ankylosing spondylitis patients.

Receptor amplification or capture employed 5' RACE. TCRdb lists the instrument as Illumina HiSeq 2500. In TCRdb, the public reads were trimmed at Q25 with fastp and aligned with MiXCR, with productive beta chains retained. Entries are consolidated by CDR3 protein sequence, retaining the most common genes and DNA. This sample lists about 510,000 distinct CDR3 sequences; roughly 5.2% were detected once. The leading ten clones occupy roughly 3.5% of the sample. The antigens for these receptors are not known. What was sequenced was blood, either unsorted or a sorted T cell fraction (not recorded which). The receptors were sampled from a male donor with ankylosing spondylitis.

This clonotype was recorded at least ten times. The V and J genes are TRBV20-1 and TRBJ2-4, with TRBD2 identical over 7 bases. Germline values: CDR1 DFQATT, CDR2 SNEGSKA (reference sequence). Trimming at V came to 4 bases and at J to 3 bases, leaving 6 bases not matched to a gene. The CDR3 runs 14 residues. The CDR3 spells CSANRGEIKNIQYF. Written as DNA, the CDR3 is TGCAGTGCTAATCGGGGGGAAATCAAAAACATTCAGTACTTC.

This clonotype was seen repeatedly, ten times or more. This sequence joins TRBV29-1 and TRBJ2-1; perhaps TRBD2 as D (5 bases). CDR3 length: 15 amino acids. From germline, CDR1 is SQVTM and CDR2 ANQGSEA. The ends were cut back, 5 bases at V and 2 bases at J, with 16 bases in the middle. This CDR3 reads CSVLPQTNPYNEQFF. CDR3 sequence (DNA): TGCAGCGTTTTACCCCAGACTAACCCCTACAATGAGCAGTTCTTC.

There are many counts of this clonotype. The V gene is TRBV6-1, the J gene TRBJ1-2; no reliable D call. Trimming took 2 bases from V and 8 from J, leaving 24 bases between them. The CDR3 length is 17 residues. Germline loops: CDR1 MNHNS, CDR2 SASEGT. The CDR3 DNA reads as TGTGCCAGCAGTGAATTCGGCCGACGAAGCCCTACGTGGGGCTACACCTTC. Translation gives CASSEFGRRSPTWGYTF.

This clonotype was recorded at least ten times. CDR3: CSAVGRSTQYF. CDR3 DNA sequence: TGCAGTGCCGTGGGGAGGTCTACGCAGTATTTT. The rearrangement links TRBV20-1 to TRBJ2-3; the D gene is possibly TRBD2 (6 bases). The CDR3 is made up of 11 amino acids. V lost 6 bases, J lost 8 bases, and 12 bases lay in between. Germline V lookup: CDR1 DFQATT, CDR2 SNEGSKA (reference sequence).

This clonotype was counted ten times or more. The rearrangement uses TRBV29-1 and TRBJ2-2, with 9 bases lining up with TRBD1. Losses at the gene ends were 7 bases for V and 3 bases for J; bases not matched to a gene: 6. The CDR3 consists of 14 residues. The V gene's germline CDR1 is SQVTM and CDR2 ANQGSEA. The CDR3 DNA reads as TGCAGCGCCCGGACAGGGGTTGACACCGGGGAGCTGTTTTTT. Residues: CSARTGVDTGELFF.

At least ten counts were recorded for this clonotype. J is TRBJ2-1 and V is TRBV9; 9 bases line up with TRBD2. The ends lost 4 bases at V and 8 bases at J; junction bases unmatched: 10. The germline gives CDR1 SGDLS, CDR2 YYNGEE. This CDR3 region has 15 residues. CDR3 nucleotide sequence: TGTGCCAGCAGCCCCTATGGGCGGGAGGGGGATGAGCAGTTCTTC. Its protein product is CASSPYGREGDEQFF.

In this sample, this clonotype turned up many times. The chain joins TRBV7-2 to TRBJ2-3; 8 bases are shared with TRBD2. V dropped 5 bases and J dropped 0; count of bases not matched to a gene: 10. The CDR3 runs to 17 residues. Per germline, CDR1 SGHTA and CDR2 FQGNSA. The CDR3 sequence: CASSRGPGRASTDTQYF. Here the CDR3 DNA reads TGTGCCAGCAGCAGAGGACCCGGGAGGGCTAGCACAGATACGCAGTATTTT. The full variable domain, its missing parts supplied by reference TRBV7-2 and TRBJ2-3, is GAGVSQSPSNKVTEKGKDVELRCDPISGHTALYWYRQSLGQGLEFLIYFQGNSAPDKSGLPSDRFSAERTGGSVSTLTIQRTQQEDSAVYLCASSRGPGRASTDTQYFGPGTRLTVL.

This clonotype occurred many times. This chain connects TRBV6-5 to TRBJ1-1; D is undetermined. Germline assignment: CDR1 MNHEY and CDR2 SVGAGI. The V gene lost 0 bases and the J gene lost 7 bases, with 12 bases spanning the gap. The CDR3 loop spans 14 amino acids. CDR3 amino acids: CASSYSRAYGEAFF. Here the CDR3 DNA reads TGTGCCAGCAGTTACTCCCGGGCATATGGTGAAGCTTTCTTT.

This clonotype was recorded many times. The chain recombines TRBV7-8 with TRBJ2-3, with a weak D call TRBD2 (5 bases). Germline V gene lookup returns CDR1 SGHVS and CDR2 FQNEAQ. V was pared by 4 bases and J by 0 bases, with 14 bases between. This CDR3 comprises 16 residues. In DNA form, the CDR3 reads TGTGCCAGCAGCTCCGCTACTAGGACTAGCACAGATACGCAGTATTTT. Translation gives CASSSATRTSTDTQYF.

This clonotype was recorded at least ten times. This chain joins TRBV29-1 and TRBJ2-7; D ambiguous. The germline V gene encodes CDR1 SQVTM and CDR2 ANQGSEA. This CDR3 contains 11 residues. Trimming removed 2 bases at V and 4 bases at J, with 6 bases between. CDR3 residues: CSVEFGYEQYF. The CDR3 DNA is TGCAGCGTTGAATTCGGTTACGAGCAGTACTTC.

This clonotype was recorded at least ten times. This sequence joins TRBV29-1 and TRBJ1-5; no clear D. CDR1 and CDR2 from the germline V gene are SQVTM and ANQGSEA. Trimming pared 4 bases from V and 6 bases from J, leaving 13 bases between. CDR3 length: 13 amino acids. This CDR3 reads CSVGVGGSQPQHF. The DNA for the CDR3 is TGCAGCGTTGGGGTGGGAGGGAGTCAGCCCCAGCATTTT.

This clonotype was seen repeatedly, ten times or more. This chain links TRBV5-6 with TRBJ2-5; D gene uncertain. Trimming left V 0 bases short and J 1 base short, with 16 bases between. CDR3 length: 17 amino acids. Germline CDR1 is SGHDT and CDR2 is YYEEEE. CDR3 sequence (DNA): TGTGCCAGCAGCTTGGTTCTGGCTAGACGGAGCCAAGAGACCCAGTACTTC. This encodes CASSLVLARRSQETQYF.

The chain carries TRBV6-2 or TRBV6-3 and TRBJ2-7; a weak D match, TRBD2 (5 bases). Looked up from germline, CDR1 is MNHEY and CDR2 is SVGEGT. The CDR3 runs to 14 residues. V was shortened by 6 bases and J by 7 bases, with 19 bases between the two germline ends. This CDR3 is CASRRGPQSEEQYF. The CDR3, as DNA: TGTGCCAGCAGGAGAGGGCCCCAATCGGAGGAGCAGTACTTC.

In its sample, this clonotype was seen many times. The rearrangement uses TRBV5-1 and TRBJ1-4; 9 nucleotides match TRBD1. CDR1 is SGHRS and CDR2 is YFSETQ in the germline V gene. Unmatched junction bases numbered 13, after V lost 5 bases and J lost 2 bases. There are 18 residues in the CDR3. The CDR3 sequence: CASRDVQGALTTNEKLFF. The CDR3 nucleotides read TGCGCCAGCAGAGACGTACAGGGGGCGTTGACCACTAATGAAAAACTGTTTTTT.